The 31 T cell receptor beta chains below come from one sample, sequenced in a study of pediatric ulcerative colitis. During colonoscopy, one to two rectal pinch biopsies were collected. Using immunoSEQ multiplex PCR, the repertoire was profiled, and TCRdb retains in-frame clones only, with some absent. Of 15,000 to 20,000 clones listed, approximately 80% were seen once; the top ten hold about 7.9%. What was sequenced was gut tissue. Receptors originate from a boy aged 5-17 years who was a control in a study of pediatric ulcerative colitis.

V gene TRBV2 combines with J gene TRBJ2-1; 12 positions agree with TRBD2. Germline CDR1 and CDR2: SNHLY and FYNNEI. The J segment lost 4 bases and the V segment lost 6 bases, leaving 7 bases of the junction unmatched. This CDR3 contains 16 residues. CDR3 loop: CASSGRGLAGYNEQFF. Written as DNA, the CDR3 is TGTGCCAGCAGCGGCAGAGGACTAGCGGGATACAATGAGCAGTTCTTC.

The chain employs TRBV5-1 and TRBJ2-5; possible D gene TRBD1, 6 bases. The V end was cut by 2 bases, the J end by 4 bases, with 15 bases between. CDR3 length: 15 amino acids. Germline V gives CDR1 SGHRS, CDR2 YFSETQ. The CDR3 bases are TGCGCCAGCAGCTTAGGTACAGGGACGGGAGAGACCCAGTACTTC. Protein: CASSLGTGTGETQYF.

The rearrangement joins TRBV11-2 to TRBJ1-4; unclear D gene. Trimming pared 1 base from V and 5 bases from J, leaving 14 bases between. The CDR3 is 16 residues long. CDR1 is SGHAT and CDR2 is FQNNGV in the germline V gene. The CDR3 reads CASSLVLGRANEKLFF. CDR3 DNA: TGTGCCAGCAGCTTAGTTTTGGGTAGGGCCAATGAAAAACTGTTTTTT.

This CDR3 reads CAKAGGGDTDTQYF. The DNA of the CDR3 is TGTGCCAAAGCGGGGGGTGGGGACACAGATACGCAGTATTTT. The chain has TRBV6-1 and TRBJ2-3; 9 nucleotides match TRBD2. V was pared by 10 bases and J by 2 bases, with 7 bases of the junction left unmatched. CDR1 is MNHNS, CDR2 SASEGT, per germline. The CDR3 extends over 14 amino acids.

CDR3 in DNA: TGTGCCAGTAGTATCGCCTGGACTAGCAGAGAGACCCAGTACTTC. Its translation is CASSIAWTSRETQYF. V and J are TRBV19 and TRBJ2-5, with 8 bases aligning to TRBD2. The CDR3 is 15 amino acids. V was pared by 3 bases and J by 4 bases, with 7 bases of the junction left unmatched. In germline, CDR1 is LNHDA, CDR2 SQIVND (reference sequence).

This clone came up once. This CDR3 is CASSSRTSGVNNEQFF. The CDR3, as DNA: TGTGCCAGCAGCTCGCGAACTAGCGGAGTGAACAATGAGCAGTTCTTC. The chain employs TRBV7-9 and TRBJ2-1; TRBD2 agrees at 8 bases. Germline V lookup: CDR1 SEHNR, CDR2 FQNEAQ (reference sequence). Trimming cost V 4 bases and J 5 bases; bases outside gene matches: 10. The CDR3 length is 16 residues.

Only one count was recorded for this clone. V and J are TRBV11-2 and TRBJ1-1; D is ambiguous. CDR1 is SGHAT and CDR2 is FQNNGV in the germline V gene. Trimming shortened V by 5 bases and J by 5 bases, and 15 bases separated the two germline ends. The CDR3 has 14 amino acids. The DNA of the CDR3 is TGTGCCAGCAGCCTGGGCGTCGTAGGTACTGAAGCTTTCTTT. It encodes CASSLGVVGTEAFF.

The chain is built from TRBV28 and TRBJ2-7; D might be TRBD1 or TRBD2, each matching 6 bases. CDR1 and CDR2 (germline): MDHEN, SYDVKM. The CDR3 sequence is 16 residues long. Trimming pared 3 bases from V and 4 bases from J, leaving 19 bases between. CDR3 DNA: TGTGCCAGCAGTTTCACCGCGGGACAAGGGGTATACGAGCAGTACTTC. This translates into CASSFTAGQGVYEQYF.

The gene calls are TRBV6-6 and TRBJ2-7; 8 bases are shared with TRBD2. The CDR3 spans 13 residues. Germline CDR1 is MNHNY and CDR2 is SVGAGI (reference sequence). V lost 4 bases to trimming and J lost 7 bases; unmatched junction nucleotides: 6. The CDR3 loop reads CASSSGLAREQYF. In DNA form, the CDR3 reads TGTGCCAGCAGTTCCGGACTAGCTCGGGAGCAGTACTTC.

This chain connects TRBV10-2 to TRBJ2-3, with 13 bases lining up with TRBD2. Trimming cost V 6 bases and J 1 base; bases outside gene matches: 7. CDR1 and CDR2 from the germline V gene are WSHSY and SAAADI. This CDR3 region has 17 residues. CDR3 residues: CASRTMGLAGRTDTQYF. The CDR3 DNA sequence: TGCGCCAGCAGGACAATGGGACTAGCGGGGCGCACAGATACGCAGTATTTT.

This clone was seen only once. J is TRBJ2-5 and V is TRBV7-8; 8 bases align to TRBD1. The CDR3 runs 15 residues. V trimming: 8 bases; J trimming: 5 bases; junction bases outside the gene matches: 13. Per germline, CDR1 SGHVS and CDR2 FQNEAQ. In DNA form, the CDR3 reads TGTGCCAGCGTACTATCAGGGGGCGCAGAGGAGACCCAGTACTTC. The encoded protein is CASVLSGGAEETQYF.

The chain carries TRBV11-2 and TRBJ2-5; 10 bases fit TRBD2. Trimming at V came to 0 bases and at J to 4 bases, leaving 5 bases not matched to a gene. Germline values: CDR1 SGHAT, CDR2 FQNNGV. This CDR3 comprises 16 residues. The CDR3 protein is CASSLDQASGRETQYF. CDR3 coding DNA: TGTGCCAGCAGCTTAGATCAGGCTAGCGGGAGAGAGACCCAGTACTTC.

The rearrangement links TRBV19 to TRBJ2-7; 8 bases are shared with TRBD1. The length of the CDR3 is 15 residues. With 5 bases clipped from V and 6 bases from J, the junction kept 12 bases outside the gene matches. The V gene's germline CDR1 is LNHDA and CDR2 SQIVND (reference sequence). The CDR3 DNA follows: TGTGCCAGTAGTTCGCCGGGACAGGAAACTTCCGAGCAGTACTTC. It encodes CASSSPGQETSEQYF. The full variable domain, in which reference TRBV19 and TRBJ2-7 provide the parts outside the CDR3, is DGGITQSPKYLFRKEGQNVTLSCEQNLNHDAMYWYRQDPGQGLRLIYYSQIVNDFQKGDIAEGYSVSREKKESFPLTVTSAQKNPTAFYLCASSSPGQETSEQYFGPGTRLTVT.

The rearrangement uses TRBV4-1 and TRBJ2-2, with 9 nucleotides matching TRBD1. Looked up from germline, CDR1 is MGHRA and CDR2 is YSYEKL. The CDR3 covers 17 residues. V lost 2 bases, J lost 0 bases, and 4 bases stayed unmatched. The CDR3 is CASSQSGQGSNTGELFF. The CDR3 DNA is TGCGCCAGCAGCCAATCCGGACAGGGGTCGAACACCGGGGAGCTGTTTTTT.

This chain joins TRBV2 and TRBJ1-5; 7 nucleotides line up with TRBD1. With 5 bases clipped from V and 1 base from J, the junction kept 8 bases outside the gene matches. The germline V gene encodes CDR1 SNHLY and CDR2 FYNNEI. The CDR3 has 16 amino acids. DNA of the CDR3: TGTGCCAGCAGTAGACGTGGACAGGCGAGCAATCAGCCCCAGCATTTT. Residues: CASSRRGQASNQPQHF.

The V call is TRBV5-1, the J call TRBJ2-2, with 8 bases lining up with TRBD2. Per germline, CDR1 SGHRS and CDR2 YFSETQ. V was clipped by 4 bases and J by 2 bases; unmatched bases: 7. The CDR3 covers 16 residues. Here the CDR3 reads CASSRREALNTGELFF. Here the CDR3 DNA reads TGCGCCAGCAGCCGGCGGGAGGCACTAAACACCGGGGAGCTGTTTTTT.

The CDR3 coding sequence is TGTGCCAGCAGCCCCCGACTAGCGGGAGTCGGAGAGACCCAGTACTTC. Protein product: CASSPRLAGVGETQYF. The rearrangement links TRBV9 to TRBJ2-5; 12 bases match TRBD2. CDR3 length: 16 amino acids. The germline CDR1 and CDR2 sequences are SGDLS and YYNGEE. With 4 bases clipped from V and 4 bases from J, the junction kept 8 bases outside the gene matches.

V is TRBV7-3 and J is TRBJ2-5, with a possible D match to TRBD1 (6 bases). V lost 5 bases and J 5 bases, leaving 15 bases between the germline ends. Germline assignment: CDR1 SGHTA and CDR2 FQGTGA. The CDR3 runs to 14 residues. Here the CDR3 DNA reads TGTGCCAGCAGCCCCCAGGGGAACGGGGAGACCCAGTACTTC. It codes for CASSPQGNGETQYF.

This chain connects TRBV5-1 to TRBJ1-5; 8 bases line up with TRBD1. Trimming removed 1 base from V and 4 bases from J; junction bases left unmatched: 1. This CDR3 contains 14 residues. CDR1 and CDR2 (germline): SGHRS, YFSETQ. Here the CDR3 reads CASSLTGGNQPQHF. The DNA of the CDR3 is TGCGCCAGCAGCTTGACAGGGGGAAATCAGCCCCAGCATTTT.

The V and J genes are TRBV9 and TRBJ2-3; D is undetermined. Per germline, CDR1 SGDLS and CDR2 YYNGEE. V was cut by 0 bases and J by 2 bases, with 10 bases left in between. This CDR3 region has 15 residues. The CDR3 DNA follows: TGTGCCAGCAGCGTAGGGTCGACACTCACAGATACGCAGTATTTT. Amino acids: CASSVGSTLTDTQYF.

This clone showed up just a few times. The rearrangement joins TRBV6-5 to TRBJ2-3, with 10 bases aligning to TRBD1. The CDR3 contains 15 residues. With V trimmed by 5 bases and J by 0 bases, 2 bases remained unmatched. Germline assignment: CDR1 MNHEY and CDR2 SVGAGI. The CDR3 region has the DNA TGTGCCAGCAGTCGACAGGGGGCAAGCACAGATACGCAGTATTTT. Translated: CASSRQGASTDTQYF.

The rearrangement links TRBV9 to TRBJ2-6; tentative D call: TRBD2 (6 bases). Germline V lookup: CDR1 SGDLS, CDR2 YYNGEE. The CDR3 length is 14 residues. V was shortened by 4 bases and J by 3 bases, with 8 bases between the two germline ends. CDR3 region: CASSPGLGANVLTF. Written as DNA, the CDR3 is TGTGCCAGCAGCCCGGGACTTGGGGCCAACGTCCTGACTTTC.

The CDR3 DNA follows: TGTGCCATCAGGGTACAGGGGAATGCCTACGAGCAGTACTTC. Its translation: CAIRVQGNAYEQYF. The chain couples TRBV10-3 to TRBJ2-7; TRBD1 agrees at 7 bases. Trimming cost V 6 bases and J 2 bases; bases outside gene matches: 7. Germline values: CDR1 ENHRY, CDR2 SYGVKD. The CDR3 covers 14 residues.

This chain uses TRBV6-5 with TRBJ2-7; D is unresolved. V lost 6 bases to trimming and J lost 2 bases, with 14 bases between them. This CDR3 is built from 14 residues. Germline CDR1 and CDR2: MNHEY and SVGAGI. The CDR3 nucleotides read TGTGCCAGCAGGAAAGGACGGAACCCCTACGAGCAGTACTTC. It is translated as CASRKGRNPYEQYF.

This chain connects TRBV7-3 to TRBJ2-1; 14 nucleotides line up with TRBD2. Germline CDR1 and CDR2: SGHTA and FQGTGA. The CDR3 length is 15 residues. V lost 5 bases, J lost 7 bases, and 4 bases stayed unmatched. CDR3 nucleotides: TGTGCCAGCAGCCCGGGACTAGCGGGGGTGAATGAGCAGTTCTTC. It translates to CASSPGLAGVNEQFF.

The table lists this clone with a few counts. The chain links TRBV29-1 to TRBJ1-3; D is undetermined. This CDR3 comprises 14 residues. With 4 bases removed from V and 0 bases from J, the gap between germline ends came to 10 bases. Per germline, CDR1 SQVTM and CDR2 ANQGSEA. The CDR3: CSVGSESSGNTIYF. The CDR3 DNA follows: TGCAGCGTTGGATCAGAGTCCTCTGGAAACACCATATATTTT.

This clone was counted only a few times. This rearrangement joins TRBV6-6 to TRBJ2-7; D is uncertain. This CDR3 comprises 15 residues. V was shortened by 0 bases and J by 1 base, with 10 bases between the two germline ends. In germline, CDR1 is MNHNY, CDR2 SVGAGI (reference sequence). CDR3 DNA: TGTGCCAGCAGTTACTCGAGTCTAGTTTCCTACGAGCAGTACTTC. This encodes CASSYSSLVSYEQYF.

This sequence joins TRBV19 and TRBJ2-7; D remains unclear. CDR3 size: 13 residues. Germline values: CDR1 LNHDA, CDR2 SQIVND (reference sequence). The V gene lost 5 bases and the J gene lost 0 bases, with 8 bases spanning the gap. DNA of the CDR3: TGTGCCAGTAGTTGGGGAAGCTCCTACGAGCAGTACTTC. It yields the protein CASSWGSSYEQYF.

CDR3 nucleotides: TGTGCCAGCAGCCAAGGTGGGGCTTTGAACAGGAATGAGCAGTTCTTC. Translation gives CASSQGGALNRNEQFF. The rearrangement links TRBV14 to TRBJ2-1, with a possible D match to TRBD1 (5 bases). The V and J ends lost 1 base and 7 bases respectively, with 17 bases between them. CDR3 length: 16 amino acids. Looked up from germline, CDR1 is SGHDN and CDR2 is FVKESK.

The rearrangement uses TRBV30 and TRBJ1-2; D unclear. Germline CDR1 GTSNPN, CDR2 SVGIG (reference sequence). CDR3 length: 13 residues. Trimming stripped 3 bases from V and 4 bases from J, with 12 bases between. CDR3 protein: CAWRVGQIYGYTF. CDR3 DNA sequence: TGTGCCTGGAGAGTTGGTCAGATCTATGGCTACACCTTC.

The CDR3 reads CASSLEAASSYNSPLHF. DNA of the CDR3: TGTGCCAGCAGCTTAGAGGCGGCGAGCTCCTATAATTCACCCCTCCACTTT. This chain joins TRBV5-6 and TRBJ1-6; D ambiguous. CDR1 SGHDT and CDR2 YYEEEE come from the germline V gene. The CDR3 runs 17 residues. Trimming took 2 bases from V and 0 from J, leaving 12 bases between them.